This is a list of T cell receptor beta chains from one sample in a study of cytomegalovirus exposure and HLA in healthy donors. Sequenced by immunoSEQ multiplex PCR; TCRdb stores in-frame clones only, minus some. The table records 100,000 to 150,000 clones, more than 9% of them present only once. The sequenced material came from PBMCs. The receptor set was obtained from a woman aged 18-29 years in good health and CMV-seropositive. Each CDR3 is given with its conserved first and last residue. Fields, in order: V gene, J gene, clone size, D gene, CDR3 protein, CDR3 DNA. A D gene is named only where the DNA matches it firmly. Only some rows state a clone size, as once, few, many or a class for expanded clones.

>TRBV7-8|TRBJ2-1|few|TRBD2
CASRPPSGEIKQFF
TGTGCCAGCAGACCGCCTAGCGGGGAGATCAAGCAGTTCTTC
>TRBV2|TRBJ1-1|.|.
CASTKQVSNTEAFF
TGTGCCAGCACCAAACAGGTTTCGAACACTGAAGCTTTCTTT
>TRBV6-6|TRBJ2-7|.|TRBD2
CASSDSGGSSYEQYF
TGTGCCAGCAGCGATAGCGGGGGGAGCTCCTACGAGCAGTACTTC
>TRBV7-8|TRBJ1-2|few|TRBD1
CASSSGQGAYGYTF
TGTGCCAGCAGCTCCGGACAGGGGGCGTATGGCTACACCTTC
>TRBV29-1|TRBJ2-7|few|.
CSVVENRDTYEQYF
TGCAGCGTGGTGGAAAACAGGGATACCTACGAGCAGTACTTC
>TRBV9|TRBJ2-7|.|.
CASSVDSAGNYEQYF
TGTGCCAGCAGCGTAGACTCGGCGGGAAACTACGAGCAGTACTTC
>TRBV4-2|TRBJ2-1|.|TRBD1
CASSQTDRGRNEQFF
TGTGCCAGCAGCCAAACGGACAGGGGGCGGAATGAGCAGTTCTTC
>TRBV4-1|TRBJ2-7|.|.
CASSQAGLYEQYF
TGCGCCAGCAGCCAAGCAGGCCTTTACGAGCAGTACTTC
>TRBV7-9|TRBJ2-3|few|.
CASSLGDSLHF
TGTGCCAGCAGCTTAGGGGACTCGCTCCATTTT
>TRBV18|TRBJ1-1|.|TRBD1
CASSGPGQGFEAFF
TGTGCCAGCTCGGGGCCGGGACAGGGGTTCGAAGCTTTCTTT
>TRBV7-9|TRBJ2-7|.|.
CASEYRGEVYEQYF
TGTGCCAGCGAATATCGAGGGGAGGTCTACGAGCAGTACTTC
>TRBV11-2|TRBJ2-7|once|.
CASSLGPSYEQYF
TGTGCCAGCAGCTTAGGGCCCTCCTACGAGCAGTACTTC
>TRBV30|TRBJ2-4|few|.
CAWRDAGLAKNIQYF
TGTGCCTGGAGGGATGCAGGGCTAGCCAAAAACATTCAGTACTTC
>TRBV28|TRBJ2-5|.|.
CASSWGRGRQETQYF
TGTGCCAGCAGTTGGGGCAGGGGAAGGCAAGAGACCCAGTACTTC
>TRBV18|TRBJ2-3|few|.
CASSLIDYPASIHMRDTQYF
TGTGCCAGCTCACTCATTGACTACCCGGCGTCAATCCATATGAGAGATACGCAGTATTTT
>TRBV27|TRBJ2-7|.|.
CASSITTSLSYEQYF
TGTGCCAGCAGTATTACCACTAGTTTGTCCTACGAGCAGTACTTC
>TRBV5-4|TRBJ2-1|.|TRBD2
CASSGGRSSFDEQFF
TGTGCCAGCAGCGGCGGGAGGAGCTCTTTTGATGAGCAGTTCTTC
>TRBV5-1|TRBJ2-1|.|.
CASSLAFSNEQFF
TGCGCCAGCAGCTTGGCCTTTTCGAATGAGCAGTTCTTC
>TRBV5-1|TRBJ2-5|.|TRBD2
CASRGVAEETQYF
TGCGCCAGTCGGGGGGTAGCGGAAGAGACCCAGTACTTC
>TRBV5-5|TRBJ1-1|.|TRBD1
CASSSDRVTEAFF
TGTGCCAGCAGCTCGGACAGGGTCACTGAAGCTTTCTTT
>TRBV6-5|TRBJ2-3|few|.
CASSAGAGSTDTQYF
TGTGCCAGCAGCGCTGGGGCAGGGAGCACAGATACGCAGTATTTT
>TRBV2|TRBJ2-1|.|.
CASSESAVQEQFF
TGTGCCAGCAGTGAGAGCGCGGTTCAAGAGCAGTTCTTC
>TRBV5-1|TRBJ2-5|.|TRBD1
CASSLAGTGAGETQYF
TGCGCCAGCAGCTTGGCCGGGACAGGGGCAGGAGAGACCCAGTACTTC
>TRBV9|TRBJ2-5|.|TRBD1
CASSAGQDRRETQYF
TGTGCCAGCAGCGCCGGACAGGACCGGCGGGAGACCCAGTACTTC
>TRBV7-9|TRBJ2-3|few|TRBD2
CASRGPSGSTDTQYF
TGTGCCAGCAGGGGCCCTAGCGGGAGTACAGATACGCAGTATTTT
>TRBV6-5|TRBJ2-7|.|.
CASSYEGERGIYEQYF
TGTGCCAGCAGTTACGAGGGGGAAAGGGGGATCTACGAGCAGTACTTC
>TRBV10-1|TRBJ2-2|.|.
CASSGDTGELFF
TGCGCCAGCAGTGGCGACACCGGGGAGCTGTTTTTT
>TRBV28|TRBJ2-7|.|.
CASSVPGLYEQYF
TGTGCCAGCAGCGTTCCTGGCCTCTACGAGCAGTACTTC
>TRBV11-2|TRBJ2-7|.|TRBD2
CASSRTGTSGYEQYF
TGTGCCAGCAGCCGGACCGGGACTAGCGGCTACGAGCAGTACTTC